These 14 T cell receptor beta chains were sequenced from one sample in a study of cytomegalovirus exposure and HLA in healthy donors. PCR employed 60 Vbeta and 13 Jbeta primers. Data came from immunoSEQ multiplex PCR; TCRdb stores just in-frame clones and leaves some out. Of 85,000 to 100,000 clones detected, around 80% appear once; the ten largest clones hold about 8%. The sample comprised PBMCs. The receptor source for this set is a human donor in good health.

This chain links TRBV10-3 with TRBJ2-2; no firm D call. V dropped 5 bases and J dropped 4 bases, with 5 bases sitting between them. This CDR3 region has 12 residues. Germline V lookup: CDR1 ENHRY, CDR2 SYGVKD. The CDR3 DNA is TGTGCCATCAGTTCAGGCACCGGGGAGCTGTTTTTT. This encodes CAISSGTGELFF.

The J gene is TRBJ2-7, the V gene TRBV27; 7 positions agree with TRBD1. Trimming removed 5 bases from V and 0 bases from J; junction bases left unmatched: 7. There are 15 residues in the CDR3. Looked up from germline, CDR1 is MNHEY and CDR2 is SMNVEV (reference sequence). The CDR3 sequence: CASSSGGQVSYEQYF. Written as DNA, the CDR3 is TGTGCCAGCAGTAGTGGAGGACAGGTCTCCTACGAGCAGTACTTC.

The rearrangement joins TRBV5-5 to TRBJ2-7, with 11 bases that match TRBD1. Per the germline V gene, CDR1 is SGHKS and CDR2 is YYEKEE (reference sequence). The CDR3 has 18 amino acids. The V and J ends lost 2 bases and 1 base, in that order; junction bases with no gene match: 11. Here the CDR3 DNA reads TGTGCCAGCAGCTTTGGGACAGGGGGACCATTTAGGTCCTACGAGCAGTACTTC. The encoded protein is CASSFGTGGPFRSYEQYF.

This sequence joins TRBV28 and TRBJ2-5; TRBD2 matches at 9 bases. CDR3 length equals 15 residues. The V and J ends lost 9 bases and 5 bases, in that order; junction bases with no gene match: 13. CDR1 and CDR2 (germline): MDHEN, SYDVKM. The CDR3 loop reads CASGMDSGGWETQYF. Here the CDR3 DNA reads TGTGCCAGTGGAATGGATAGCGGGGGCTGGGAGACCCAGTACTTC.

The J gene is TRBJ1-2, the V gene TRBV28, with 9 bases identical to TRBD1. The CDR3 contains 20 residues. Germline CDR1 reads MDHEN; CDR2 reads SYDVKM. The V gene end was trimmed by 8 bases and the J gene end by 3 bases; junction bases not matched to a gene: 25. The DNA for the CDR3 is TGTGCCAGCTACAAAAAAGGACCGGGACAGGGTATGGTTAGGTACTATGGCTACACCTTC. Its protein is CASYKKGPGQGMVRYYGYTF.

V and J are TRBV29-1 and TRBJ2-5; no definite D call. The germline V and J ends were trimmed by 1 base and 2 bases, with 5 bases remaining between them. Germline-derived CDR1 and CDR2 are SQVTM and ANQGSEA. This CDR3 comprises 12 residues. The chain's CDR3 is CSVEVQQETQYF. The CDR3 nucleotides are TGCAGCGTTGAAGTACAACAAGAGACCCAGTACTTC.

This sequence joins TRBV27 and TRBJ1-1, with D possibly matching TRBD1 (5 bases). The germline V gene encodes CDR1 MNHEY and CDR2 SMNVEV (reference sequence). V shed 5 bases and J shed 0 bases, with 13 bases lying between them. The CDR3 runs to 15 residues. The CDR3 here is CASSPYFRVNTEAFF. CDR3 DNA sequence: TGTGCCAGCAGTCCTTACTTCAGGGTGAACACTGAAGCTTTCTTT.

The rearrangement links TRBV14 to TRBJ1-4; D unclear. There are 16 residues in the CDR3. CDR1 SGHDN and CDR2 FVKESK come from the germline V gene. V was clipped by 2 bases and J by 3 bases, with 13 bases between them. The CDR3 here is CASSQKRQVPNEKLFF. The CDR3 DNA follows: TGTGCCAGCAGCCAAAAGCGGCAGGTACCTAATGAAAAACTGTTTTTT.

Concerning this clone itself: The sample contains more than one DNA sequence encoding this CDR3. This CDR3 is CASSPRTGNYGYTF. The CDR3 DNA is TGTGCCAGCAGCCCACGGACGGGGAACTATGGCTACACCTTC. The chain links TRBV7-9 to TRBJ1-2; no clear D gene. This CDR3 is built from 14 residues. Germline CDR1 SEHNR, CDR2 FQNEAQ (reference sequence). V was trimmed by 5 bases and J by 2 bases, leaving 12 bases between them.

This clone was observed a single time. This chain joins TRBV6-5 and TRBJ2-3; a weak D match, TRBD1 (5 bases). Germline loops: CDR1 MNHEY, CDR2 SVGAGI. Deletions cut 9 bases from V and 0 bases from J, with 10 bases between. The CDR3 loop spans 13 amino acids. The CDR3 region has the DNA TGTGCCAGTGTGGGGCATAGCACAGATACGCAGTATTTT. The encoded protein is CASVGHSTDTQYF.

The chain joins TRBV4-3 to TRBJ2-2; a possible D gene is TRBD2 (6 bases). Germline V gene data show CDR1 as LGHNA and CDR2 as YSLEER. V dropped 4 bases and J dropped 1 base, with 13 bases sitting between them. The length of the CDR3 is 16 residues. The CDR3 sequence: CASSPSGTQNTGELFF. The CDR3 DNA reads as TGCGCCAGCAGCCCGTCCGGGACTCAGAACACCGGGGAGCTGTTTTTT.

The chain has TRBV6-1 and TRBJ1-2; weak D call: TRBD1 (5 bases). This CDR3 comprises 13 residues. In germline, CDR1 is MNHNS, CDR2 SASEGT. Trimming removed 2 bases from V and 6 bases from J, with 10 bases in between. The DNA of the CDR3 is TGTGCCAGCAGTGAAAGGGGTCTTAATGGCTACACCTTC. This sequence encodes CASSERGLNGYTF.

The chain carries TRBV7-8 and TRBJ1-2; TRBD1 aligns across 7 bases. The ends lost 6 bases at V and 7 bases at J; junction bases unmatched: 11. This CDR3 is 14 amino acids long. The germline V gene encodes CDR1 SGHVS and CDR2 FQNEAQ. DNA of the CDR3: TGTGCCAGCAGACAAACAGGGGCCTCCGGTGGCTACACCTTC. Its translation: CASRQTGASGGYTF.

The chain links TRBV27 to TRBJ2-4, with D perhaps matching TRBD1 (5 bases). Germline CDR1 reads MNHEY; CDR2 reads SMNVEV (reference sequence). The CDR3 contains 15 residues. Trimming left V 4 bases short and J 1 base short, with 11 bases between. CDR3 protein: CASSYAGIAKNIQYF. CDR3 DNA sequence: TGTGCCAGCAGTTATGCAGGGATCGCCAAAAACATTCAGTACTTC.